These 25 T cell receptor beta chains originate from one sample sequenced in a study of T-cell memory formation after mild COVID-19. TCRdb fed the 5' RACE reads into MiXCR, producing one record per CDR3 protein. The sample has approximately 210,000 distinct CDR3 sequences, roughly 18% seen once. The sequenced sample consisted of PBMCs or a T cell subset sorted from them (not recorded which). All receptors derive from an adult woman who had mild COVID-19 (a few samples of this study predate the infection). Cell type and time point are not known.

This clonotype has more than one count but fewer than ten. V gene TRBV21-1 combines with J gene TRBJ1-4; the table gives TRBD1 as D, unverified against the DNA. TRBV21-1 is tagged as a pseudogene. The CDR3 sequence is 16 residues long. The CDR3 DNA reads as TGTGCCAGCAGCAAAGGAGGACAGGCGTCTAATGAAAAACTGTTTTTT. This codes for CASSKGGQASNEKLFF.

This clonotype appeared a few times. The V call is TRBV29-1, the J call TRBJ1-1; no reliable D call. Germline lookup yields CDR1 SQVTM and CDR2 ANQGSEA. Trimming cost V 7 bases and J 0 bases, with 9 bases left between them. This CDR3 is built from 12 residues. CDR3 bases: TGCAGCGGAGCCTCTTTGAACACTGAAGCTTTCTTT. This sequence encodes CSGASLNTEAFF.

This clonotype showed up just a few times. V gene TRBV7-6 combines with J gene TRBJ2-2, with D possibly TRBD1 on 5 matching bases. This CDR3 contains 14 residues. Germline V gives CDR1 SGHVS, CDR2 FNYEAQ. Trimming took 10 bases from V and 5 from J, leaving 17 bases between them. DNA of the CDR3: TGTGCCACACGATCGGGCGCAGGGACCGGGGAGCTGTTTTTT. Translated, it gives CATRSGAGTGELFF.

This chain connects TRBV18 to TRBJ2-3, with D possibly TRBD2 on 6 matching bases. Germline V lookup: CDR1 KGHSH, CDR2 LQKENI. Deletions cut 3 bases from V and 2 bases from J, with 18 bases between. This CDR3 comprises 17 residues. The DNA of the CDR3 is TGTGCCAGCTCACCCACACGTGGGGCGGGGAACACAGATACGCAGTATTTT. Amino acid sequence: CASSPTRGAGNTDTQYF.

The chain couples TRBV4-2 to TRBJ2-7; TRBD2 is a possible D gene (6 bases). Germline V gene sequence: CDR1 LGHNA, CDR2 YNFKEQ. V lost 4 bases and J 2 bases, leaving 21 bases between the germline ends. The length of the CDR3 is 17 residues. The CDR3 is CASSLGSGDLLPYEQYF. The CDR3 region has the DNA TGTGCCAGCAGCCTAGGTTCGGGGGACCTTCTACCCTACGAGCAGTACTTC.

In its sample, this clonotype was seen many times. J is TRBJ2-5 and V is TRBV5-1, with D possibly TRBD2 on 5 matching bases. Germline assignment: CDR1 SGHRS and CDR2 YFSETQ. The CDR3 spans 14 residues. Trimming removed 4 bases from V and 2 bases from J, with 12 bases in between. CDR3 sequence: CASSRPGRQETQYF. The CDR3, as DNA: TGCGCCAGCAGCCGTCCGGGAAGACAAGAGACCCAGTACTTC.

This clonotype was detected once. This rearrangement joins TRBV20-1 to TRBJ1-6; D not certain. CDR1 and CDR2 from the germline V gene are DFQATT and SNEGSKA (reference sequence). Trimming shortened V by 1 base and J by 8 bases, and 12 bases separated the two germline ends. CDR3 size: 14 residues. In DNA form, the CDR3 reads TGCAGTGCTAGAGTCCGGGATTCCCATTCACCCCTCCACTTT. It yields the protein CSARVRDSHSPLHF.

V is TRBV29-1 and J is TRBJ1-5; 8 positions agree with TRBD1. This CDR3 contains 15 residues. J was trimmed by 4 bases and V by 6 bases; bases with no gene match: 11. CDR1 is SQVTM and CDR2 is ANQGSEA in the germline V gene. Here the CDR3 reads CSVRCDRGRNQPQHF. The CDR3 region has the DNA TGCAGCGTCCGTTGTGACAGGGGACGGAATCAGCCCCAGCATTTT.

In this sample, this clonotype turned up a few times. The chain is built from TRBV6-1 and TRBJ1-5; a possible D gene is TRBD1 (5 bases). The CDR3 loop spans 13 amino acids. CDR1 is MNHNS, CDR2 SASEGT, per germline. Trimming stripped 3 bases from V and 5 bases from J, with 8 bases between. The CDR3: CASSDYRYQPQHF. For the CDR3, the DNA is TGTGCCAGCAGTGACTACAGGTATCAGCCCCAGCATTTT.

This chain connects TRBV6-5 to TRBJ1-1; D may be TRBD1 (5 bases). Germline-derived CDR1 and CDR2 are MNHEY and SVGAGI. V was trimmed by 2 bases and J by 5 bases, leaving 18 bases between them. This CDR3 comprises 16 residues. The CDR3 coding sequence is TGTGCCAGCAGTTACGTTGGGACGATACGAGGGACTGAAGCTTTCTTT. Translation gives CASSYVGTIRGTEAFF.

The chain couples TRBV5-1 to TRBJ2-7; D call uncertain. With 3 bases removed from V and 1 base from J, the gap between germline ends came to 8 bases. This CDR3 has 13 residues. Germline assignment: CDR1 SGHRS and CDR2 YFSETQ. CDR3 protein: CASSSSRSYEQYF. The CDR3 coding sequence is TGCGCCAGCAGCTCCTCAAGATCCTACGAGCAGTACTTC.

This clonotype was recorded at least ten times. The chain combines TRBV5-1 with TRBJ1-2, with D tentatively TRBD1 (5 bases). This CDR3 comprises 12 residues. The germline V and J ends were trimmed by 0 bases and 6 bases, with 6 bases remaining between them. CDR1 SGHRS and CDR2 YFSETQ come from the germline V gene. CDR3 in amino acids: CASSLEGDGYTF. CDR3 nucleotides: TGCGCCAGCAGCTTGGAAGGGGATGGCTACACCTTC.

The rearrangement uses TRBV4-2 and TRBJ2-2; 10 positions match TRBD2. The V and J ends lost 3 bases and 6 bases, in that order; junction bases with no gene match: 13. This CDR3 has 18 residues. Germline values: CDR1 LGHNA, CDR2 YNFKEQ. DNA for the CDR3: TGTGCCAGCAGCCATTTCCTGGGGGGTCTAGCGGGAGCCGGGGAGCTGTTTTTT. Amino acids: CASSHFLGGLAGAGELFF.

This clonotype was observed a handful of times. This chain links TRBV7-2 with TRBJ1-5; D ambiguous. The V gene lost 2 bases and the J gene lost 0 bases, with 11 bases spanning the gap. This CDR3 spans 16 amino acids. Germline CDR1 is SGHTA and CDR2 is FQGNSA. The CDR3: CASSLSATSSNQPQHF. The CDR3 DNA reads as TGTGCCAGCAGCTTATCCGCAACCTCTAGCAATCAGCCCCAGCATTTT.

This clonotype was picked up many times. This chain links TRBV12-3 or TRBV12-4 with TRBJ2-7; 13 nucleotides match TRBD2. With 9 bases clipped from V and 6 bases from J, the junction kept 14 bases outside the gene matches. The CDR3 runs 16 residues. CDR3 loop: CASKAGLAGSHAEQYF. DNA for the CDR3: TGTGCCAGTAAAGCGGGACTAGCGGGATCGCATGCCGAGCAGTACTTC.

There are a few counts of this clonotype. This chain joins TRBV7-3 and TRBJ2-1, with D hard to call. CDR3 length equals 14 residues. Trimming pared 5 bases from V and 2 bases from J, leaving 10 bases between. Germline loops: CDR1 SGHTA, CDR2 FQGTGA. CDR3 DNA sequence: TGTGCCAGCAGCCCCGCTGGCCCCTACAATGAGCAGTTCTTC. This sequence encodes CASSPAGPYNEQFF.

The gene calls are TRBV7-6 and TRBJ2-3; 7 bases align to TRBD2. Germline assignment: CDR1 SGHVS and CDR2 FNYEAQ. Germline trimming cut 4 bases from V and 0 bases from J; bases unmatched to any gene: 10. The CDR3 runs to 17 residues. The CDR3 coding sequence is TGTGCCAGCAGCTCCGGTCGTCTAGCGGCTAGCACAGATACGCAGTATTTT. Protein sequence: CASSSGRLAASTDTQYF.

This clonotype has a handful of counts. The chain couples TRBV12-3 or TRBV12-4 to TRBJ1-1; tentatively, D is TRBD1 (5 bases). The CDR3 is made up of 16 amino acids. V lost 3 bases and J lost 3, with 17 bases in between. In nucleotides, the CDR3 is TGTGCCAGCAGTTTCGGAAGGGGATCGGTTTACACTGAAGCTTTCTTT. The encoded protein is CASSFGRGSVYTEAFF.

CDR3 protein: CASSAPGLAGASTGELFF. CDR3 sequence (DNA): TGTGCCAGCAGCGCTCCGGGACTAGCGGGGGCCTCCACCGGGGAGCTGTTTTTT. The chain combines TRBV5-6 with TRBJ2-2, with 14 positions matching TRBD2. Trimming at V came to 4 bases and at J to 4 bases, leaving 9 bases not matched to a gene. The CDR3 is made up of 18 amino acids. Looked up from germline, CDR1 is SGHDT and CDR2 is YYEEEE. The variable domain in full, with the rest retrieved from reference TRBV5-6 and TRBJ2-2, is DAGVTQSPTHLIKTRGQQVTLRCSPKSGHDTVSWYQQALGQGPQFIFQYYEEEERQRGNFPDRFSGHQFPNYSSELNVNALLLGDSALYLCASSAPGLAGASTGELFFGEGSRLTVL.

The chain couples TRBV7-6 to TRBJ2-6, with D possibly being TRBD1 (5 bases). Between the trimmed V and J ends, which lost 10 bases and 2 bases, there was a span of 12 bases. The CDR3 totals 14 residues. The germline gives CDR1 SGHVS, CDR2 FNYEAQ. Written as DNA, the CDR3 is TGTGCCATCCAGGGCTCCCCTGGGGCCAACGTCCTGACTTTC. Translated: CAIQGSPGANVLTF.

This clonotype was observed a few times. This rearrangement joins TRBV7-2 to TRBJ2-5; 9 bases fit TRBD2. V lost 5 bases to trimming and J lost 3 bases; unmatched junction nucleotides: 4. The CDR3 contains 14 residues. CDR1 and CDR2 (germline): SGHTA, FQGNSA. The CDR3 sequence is CASSRLAAKETQYF. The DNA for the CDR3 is TGTGCCAGCAGCAGACTAGCGGCTAAAGAGACCCAGTACTTC.

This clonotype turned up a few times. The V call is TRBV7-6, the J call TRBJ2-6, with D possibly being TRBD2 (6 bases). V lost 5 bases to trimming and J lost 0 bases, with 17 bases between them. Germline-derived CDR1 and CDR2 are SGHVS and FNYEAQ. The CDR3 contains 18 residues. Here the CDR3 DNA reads TGTGCCAGCAGCCCCGCGGGACGGGGGAACTCTGGGGCCAACGTCCTGACTTTC. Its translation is CASSPAGRGNSGANVLTF. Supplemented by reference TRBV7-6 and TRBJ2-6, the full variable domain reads GAGVSQSPRYKVTKRGQDVALRCDPISGHVSLYWYRQALGQGPEFLTYFNYEAQQDKSGLPNDRFSAERPEGSISTLTIQRTEQRDSAMYRCASSPAGRGNSGANVLTFGAGSRLTVL.

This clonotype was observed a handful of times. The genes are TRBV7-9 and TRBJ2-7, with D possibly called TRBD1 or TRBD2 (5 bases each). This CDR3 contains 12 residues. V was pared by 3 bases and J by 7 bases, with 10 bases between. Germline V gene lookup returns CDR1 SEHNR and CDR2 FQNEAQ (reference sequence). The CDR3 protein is CASSFGANEQYF. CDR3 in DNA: TGTGCCAGCAGCTTCGGGGCCAATGAGCAGTACTTC.

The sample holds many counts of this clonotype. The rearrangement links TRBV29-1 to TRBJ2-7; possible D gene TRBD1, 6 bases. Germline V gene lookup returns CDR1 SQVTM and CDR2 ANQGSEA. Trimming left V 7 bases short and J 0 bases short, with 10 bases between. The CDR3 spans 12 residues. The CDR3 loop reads CSGGTNSYEQYF. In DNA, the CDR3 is TGCAGCGGGGGGACAAACTCCTACGAGCAGTACTTC.

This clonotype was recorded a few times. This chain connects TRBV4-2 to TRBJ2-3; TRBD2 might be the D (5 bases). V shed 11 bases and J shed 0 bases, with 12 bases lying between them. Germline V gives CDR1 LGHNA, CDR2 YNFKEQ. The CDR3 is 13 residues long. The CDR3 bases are TGTGCCGCCGGGGTAGCGAGCACAGATACGCAGTATTTT. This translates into CAAGVASTDTQYF.